The present TCR beta chain was sequenced within a study of Japanese encephalitis immunity and Zika vaccine responses. About the research overall: Some participants got two JEV vaccine doses, 28 days apart, before ZPIV. One YFV vaccine (YF-VAX) dose preceded ZPIV for some; others were flavivirus-naive.

Study-level findings and limits: Peptide pools were not deconvolved to single cross-reactive peptides.

By share, this clonotype counts as large. Germline V CDR1 and CDR2: SGHTA, FQGNSA. V lost 3 bases, J lost 6 bases, and 5 bases stayed unmatched. The CDR3 spans 14 residues. PBMCs were CFSE-labeled and cultured for 6 to 7 days with peptide pools at about 0.94 ug/mL each. Proliferating CD4 T cells were sorted unfixed as live CD56-CD19-CD16-CD3+CD4+ CFSE-low cells. Participants were healthy adults seronegative for ZIKV, JEV, YFV, DENV and WNV by microneutralization. TCRdb reprocessed the 5' RACE reads via MiXCR and lists one record per CDR3 protein. The table lists under 150 distinct CDR3 sequences, approximately 0.68% of them singletons, with approximately 42% in the top ten.

V gene TRBV7-2 combines with J gene TRBJ2-3, with 8 bases lining up with TRBD2. Sequencing was performed on antigen-activated CD4+ T cells from blood, cultured, taken during a Zika inactivated vaccine study. The sequence was collected from an adult woman who received an inactivated Zika virus vaccine. The CDR3, as DNA: TGTGCCAGCAGCTTGGGGACTAGGTCCGATACGCAGTATTTT. It specifies CASSLGTRSDTQYF.